The 32 T cell receptor beta chains below come from one sample, sequenced in a study of blood T cell repertoires in COVID-19. TCRdb's copy holds only in-frame clones and misses some; the assay was immunoSEQ multiplex PCR. Of some 150,000 clones listed, around 82% are singletons. The source material was peripheral blood. These TCRs come from a human donor with acute or convalescent COVID-19. The donor label of this sample is uncertain.

This clone came up a few times. The chain is built from TRBV27 and TRBJ2-4; 14 nucleotides align to TRBD2. Germline CDR1 is MNHEY and CDR2 is SMNVEV (reference sequence). The CDR3 is 19 amino acids. V was pared by 9 bases and J by 0 bases, with 13 bases of the junction left unmatched. The CDR3 loop is CASSQRTSGRMAAKNIQYF. The DNA for the CDR3 is TGTGCCAGTTCACAGCGGACTAGCGGGAGGATGGCAGCCAAAAACATTCAGTACTTC.

This chain links TRBV6-5 with TRBJ2-7; the D gene is possibly TRBD2 (5 bases). Trimming cost V 10 bases and J 7 bases, with 20 bases left between them. The germline CDR1 and CDR2 sequences are MNHEY and SVGAGI. There are 13 residues in the CDR3. CDR3 amino acids: CATLPRVKEEQYF. The DNA for the CDR3 is TGTGCCACCCTGCCGAGGGTCAAGGAGGAGCAGTACTTC.

The chain is built from TRBV19 and TRBJ1-1; D gene uncertain. CDR1 and CDR2 from the germline V gene are LNHDA and SQIVND (reference sequence). CDR3 length: 13 residues. Trimming cost V 2 bases and J 2 bases, with 6 bases left between them. The CDR3 DNA sequence: TGTGCCAGTAGTATACAGATTAACACTGAAGCTTTCTTT. Protein product: CASSIQINTEAFF. Variable domain in full (rest from reference TRBV19 and TRBJ1-1): DGGITQSPKYLFRKEGQNVTLSCEQNLNHDAMYWYRQDPGQGLRLIYYSQIVNDFQKGDIAEGYSVSREKKESFPLTVTSAQKNPTAFYLCASSIQINTEAFFGQGTRLTVV.

V is TRBV6-2 or TRBV6-3 and J is TRBJ2-3, with TRBD2 identical over 9 bases. The CDR3 runs to 16 residues. J was trimmed by 6 bases and V by 2 bases; bases with no gene match: 9. The germline CDR1 and CDR2 sequences are MNHEY and SVGEGT. CDR3 loop: CASSYERRGGRDTQYF. Written as DNA, the CDR3 is TGTGCCAGCAGTTACGAACGGCGGGGGGGCCGGGATACGCAGTATTTT.

V gene TRBV6-5 combines with J gene TRBJ2-5; 8 bases are a match to TRBD2. V lost 5 bases and J lost 7; bases outside the gene matches: 12. This CDR3 has 15 residues. Looked up from germline, CDR1 is MNHEY and CDR2 is SVGAGI. The chain's CDR3 is CASSTSGARVRTQYF. CDR3 nucleotide sequence: TGTGCCAGCAGTACTAGCGGCGCCCGTGTAAGGACCCAGTACTTC.

This clone was detected only a few times. The gene calls are TRBV9 and TRBJ1-3, with D unresolved. CDR1 is SGDLS and CDR2 is YYNGEE in the germline V gene. V dropped 3 bases and J dropped 0 bases, with 13 bases sitting between them. The CDR3 spans 16 residues. The CDR3 bases are TGTGCCAGCAGCGCCCCCCTCAGTCGCTCTGGAAACACCATATATTTT. This gives the protein CASSAPLSRSGNTIYF.

The chain is built from TRBV25-1 and TRBJ1-2, with D unclear. Germline V gene lookup returns CDR1 MGHDK and CDR2 SYGVNS. The CDR3 is 12 amino acids. The V end was cut by 7 bases, the J end by 2 bases, with 8 bases between. CDR3 in amino acids: CASNPLNYGYTF. The DNA for the CDR3 is TGTGCCAGCAACCCTCTAAACTATGGCTACACCTTC.

V usage is TRBV27 and J usage is TRBJ2-7; the match to TRBD2 covers 13 bases. Losses at the gene ends were 10 bases for V and 3 bases for J; bases not matched to a gene: 9. Germline loops: CDR1 MNHEY, CDR2 SMNVEV (reference sequence). The CDR3 covers 15 residues. Here the CDR3 reads CATRTLAGGIYEQYF. The CDR3 DNA is TGTGCCACCCGAACACTAGCGGGAGGGATCTACGAGCAGTACTTC.

This chain links TRBV2 with TRBJ2-5, with TRBD2 as a possible D gene (6 bases). The CDR3 has 14 residues. Germline lookup yields CDR1 SNHLY and CDR2 FYNNEI. Trimming pared 6 bases from V and 9 bases from J, leaving 20 bases between. The DNA for the CDR3 is TGTGCCAGCAGACCGGGACTCCTGTCAGTGTCCCAGTACTTC. Residues: CASRPGLLSVSQYF.

The J gene is TRBJ1-3, the V gene TRBV14; no clear D. The germline gives CDR1 SGHDN, CDR2 FVKESK. V lost 0 bases to trimming and J lost 0 bases, with 9 bases between them. The CDR3 covers 16 residues. In DNA, the CDR3 is TGTGCCAGCAGCCAAGATAACTTTAGCTCTGGAAACACCATATATTTT. It yields the protein CASSQDNFSSGNTIYF.

Here the CDR3 reads CASLVGSRSSGGVNEQFF. The CDR3 nucleotides read TGTGCCAGCCTTGTAGGGTCGAGGAGTAGCGGGGGGGTAAATGAGCAGTTCTTC. The chain recombines TRBV7-8 with TRBJ2-1, with 11 bases aligning to TRBD2. V dropped 8 bases and J dropped 7; count of bases not matched to a gene: 19. CDR3 size: 18 residues. Germline assignment: CDR1 SGHVS and CDR2 FQNEAQ.

The J gene is TRBJ2-6, the V gene TRBV20-1; the match to TRBD1 covers 7 bases. J lost 15 bases, V lost 4 bases, and 6 bases had no gene match. Germline V gene lookup returns CDR1 DFQATT and CDR2 SNEGSKA (reference sequence). This CDR3 has 11 residues. CDR3 sequence: CSAKTGLGLTF. Here the CDR3 DNA reads TGCAGTGCTAAGACAGGGCTGGGCCTGACTTTC.

V gene TRBV3-1 (or the pseudogene TRBV3-2) combines with J gene TRBJ2-7; the match to TRBD2 covers 13 bases. The germline V gene has CDR1 LGHDT and CDR2 YNNKEL (reference sequence). V was clipped by 3 bases and J by 4 bases; unmatched bases: 6. The CDR3 has 16 residues. The CDR3 region has the DNA TGTGCCAGCAGCCAGACTCGGACTAGCGGGAGATACGAGCAGTACTTC. This gives the protein CASSQTRTSGRYEQYF.

V and J are TRBV18 and TRBJ2-3; 13 nucleotides align to TRBD2. The CDR3 is 16 amino acids. The germline V gene encodes CDR1 KGHSH and CDR2 LQKENI. V gave up 2 bases and J gave up 1 base; unmatched junction bases: 0. The CDR3 spells CASSPGLAGGTDTQYF. CDR3 DNA sequence: TGTGCCAGCTCACCAGGACTAGCGGGGGGCACAGATACGCAGTATTTT.

V usage is TRBV4-1 and J usage is TRBJ2-2; 9 bases map to TRBD1. The germline V gene has CDR1 MGHRA and CDR2 YSYEKL. J lost 3 bases, V lost 3 bases, and 5 bases had no gene match. The CDR3 has 16 residues. The CDR3 DNA follows: TGCGCCAGCAGCCAGCGACAGGGGGGGGACACCGGGGAGCTGTTTTTT. Encoded protein: CASSQRQGGDTGELFF.

The chain is built from TRBV6-5 and TRBJ2-7; TRBD1 aligns across 7 bases. The CDR3 contains 15 residues. Looked up from germline, CDR1 is MNHEY and CDR2 is SVGAGI. V shed 5 bases, J shed 3 bases, and the junction held 10 bases outside the gene matches. In DNA, the CDR3 is TGTGCCAGCAGTAAATCGACAGGGCAGGGCTACGAGCAGTACTTC. Its translation: CASSKSTGQGYEQYF.

In DNA form, the CDR3 reads TGTGCCAGTAGTCCCAGGGGGCCCGGTTCACCCCTCCACTTT. It yields the protein CASSPRGPGSPLHF. This chain links TRBV19 with TRBJ1-6, with 8 positions matching TRBD1. The CDR3 extends over 14 amino acids. Germline CDR1 and CDR2: LNHDA and SQIVND (reference sequence). The V and J ends lost 5 bases and 9 bases, in that order; junction bases with no gene match: 6.

V is TRBV2 and J is TRBJ1-5; 7 bases align to TRBD1. The trim removed 6 bases at V and 1 base at J, leaving 3 bases unmatched. CDR1 and CDR2 (germline): SNHLY, FYNNEI. CDR3 length equals 14 residues. The CDR3 sequence: CASRAGGSNQPQHF. The DNA for the CDR3 is TGTGCCAGCAGAGCAGGGGGGAGCAATCAGCCCCAGCATTTT.

The chain carries TRBV7-9 and TRBJ2-1, with TRBD2 matching over 11 bases. Germline V gene lookup returns CDR1 SEHNR and CDR2 FQNEAQ (reference sequence). The J segment lost 9 bases and the V segment lost 4 bases, leaving 8 bases of the junction unmatched. CDR3 length: 15 residues. In DNA form, the CDR3 reads TGTGCCAGCAGCTCGAATCCGGGACTAGCGGCTGAGCAGTTCTTC. It translates to CASSSNPGLAAEQFF.

The CDR3 region is CAWSVVTENSPLHF. As DNA, the CDR3 is TGTGCCTGGAGTGTAGTGACAGAAAATTCACCCCTCCACTTT. V usage is TRBV30 and J usage is TRBJ1-6; a weak D match, TRBD1 (5 bases). V lost 0 bases, J lost 7 bases, and 10 bases lay in between. Germline CDR1 is GTSNPN and CDR2 is SVGIG (reference sequence). The CDR3 is 14 amino acids. Complete variable domain (other parts from reference TRBV30 and TRBJ1-6): SQTIHQWPATLVQPVGSPLSLECTVEGTSNPNLYWYRQAAGRGLQLLFYSVGIGQISSEVPQNLSASRPQDRQFILSSKKLLLSDSGFYLCAWSVVTENSPLHFGNGTRLTVT.

Remarks on this clone: Other DNA sequences in the same sample also yield this CDR3. J is TRBJ2-3 and V is TRBV7-3, with TRBD2 matching 8 bases. Germline assignment: CDR1 SGHTA and CDR2 FQGTGA. J gave up 3 bases and V 4 bases, and 3 bases lay outside the gene matches. The CDR3 is made up of 14 amino acids. CDR3 DNA: TGTGCCAGCAGCTCCGGACTAGCTACAGATACGCAGTATTTT. Amino acids: CASSSGLATDTQYF.

The rearrangement joins TRBV12-2 to TRBJ1-5; the table names TRBD1, a call not compared with the DNA. TRBV12-2 is assigned pseudogene status. The CDR3 sequence is 17 residues long. CDR3 sequence: CASRLAARGYAYQPQHF. CDR3 DNA sequence: TGTGCAAGTCGCTTAGCGGCTCGTGGTTACGCTTATCAGCCCCAGCATTTT.

The V gene is TRBV6-6, the J gene TRBJ1-5; D perhaps matches TRBD1 (5 bases). The V gene's germline CDR1 is MNHNY and CDR2 SVGAGI (reference sequence). The CDR3 length is 14 residues. Trimming pared 5 bases from V and 1 base from J, leaving 9 bases between. CDR3 nucleotides: TGTGCCAGCAGTCTTAGGGGCAGCAATCAGCCCCAGCATTTT. It yields the protein CASSLRGSNQPQHF.

The gene calls are TRBV4-1 and TRBJ1-6; 9 bases fit TRBD1. This CDR3 is 17 amino acids long. Per germline, CDR1 MGHRA and CDR2 YSYEKL. The trim removed 2 bases at V and 3 bases at J, leaving 5 bases unmatched. The CDR3: CASSQHTGGDYNSPLHF. CDR3 coding DNA: TGCGCCAGCAGCCAACATACAGGGGGCGACTATAATTCACCCCTCCACTTT.

The rearrangement joins TRBV27 to TRBJ1-5; 8 bases align to TRBD1. V gave up 6 bases and J gave up 6 bases; unmatched junction bases: 7. The CDR3 spans 14 residues. In germline, CDR1 is MNHEY, CDR2 SMNVEV (reference sequence). The CDR3 loop reads CASSTGQDGQPQHF. The CDR3 bases are TGTGCCAGCAGCACGGGACAGGATGGTCAGCCCCAGCATTTT.

This clone came up a few times. The CDR3 DNA follows: TGTGCCAGCAGCGTAGTATCAGCGGCGAGCTCCTACGAGCAGTACTTC. Translation gives CASSVVSAASSYEQYF. The chain combines TRBV9 with TRBJ2-7, with D possibly matching TRBD2 (5 bases). This CDR3 region has 16 residues. Trimming shortened V by 0 bases and J by 0 bases, and 13 bases separated the two germline ends. CDR1 SGDLS and CDR2 YYNGEE come from the germline V gene.

This clone occurred a few times. The V gene is TRBV28, the J gene TRBJ1-6; D unclear. The germline V gene encodes CDR1 MDHEN and CDR2 SYDVKM. CDR3 length equals 15 residues. Trimming removed 5 bases from V and 9 bases from J, with 17 bases in between. The CDR3 nucleotides read TGTGCCAGCAGTCCTCGCGGCCTAAGCGGTTCACCCCTCCACTTT. This sequence encodes CASSPRGLSGSPLHF.

This clone was found once. The chain uses TRBV28 and TRBJ2-3; 9 positions match TRBD2. The CDR3 is 13 residues long. CDR1 and CDR2 (germline): MDHEN, SYDVKM. In nucleotides, the CDR3 is TGTGTTTCGCGGGAGGGGAGCACAGATACGCAGTATTTT. This sequence encodes CVSREGSTDTQYF.

This clone was picked up one time. The chain is built from TRBV30 and TRBJ2-7, with TRBD2 identical over 9 bases. Germline CDR1 and CDR2: GTSNPN and SVGIG (reference sequence). This CDR3 is 15 amino acids long. With V trimmed by 1 base and J by 6 bases, 10 bases remained unmatched. Here the CDR3 DNA reads TGTGCCTGGAGTGGCGGGAGGGATACTGGGACCGAGCAGTACTTC. It translates to CAWSGGRDTGTEQYF.

The DNA for the CDR3 is TGTGCCAGCAGCCTGACAGTGAATGTTGATTCACCCCTCCACTTT. This encodes CASSLTVNVDSPLHF. This chain uses TRBV28 with TRBJ1-6; D might be TRBD1 (5 bases). The germline V and J ends were trimmed by 6 bases and 8 bases, with 17 bases remaining between them. In germline, CDR1 is MDHEN, CDR2 SYDVKM. The CDR3 is 15 amino acids.

A single count supports this clone. The chain links TRBV2 to TRBJ2-5, with D uncertain. The CDR3 length is 11 residues. Germline lookup yields CDR1 SNHLY and CDR2 FYNNEI. Between the trimmed V and J ends, which lost 5 bases and 5 bases, there was a span of 6 bases. The CDR3 sequence is CASSPVETQYF. In DNA form, the CDR3 reads TGTGCCAGCAGTCCTGTGGAGACCCAGTACTTC. The whole variable domain, filled in from reference TRBV2 and TRBJ2-5, reads EPEVTQTPSHQVTQMGQEVILRCVPISNHLYFYWYRQILGQKVEFLVSFYNNEISEKSEIFDDQFSVERPDGSNFTLKIRSTKLEDSAMYFCASSPVETQYFGPGTRLLVL.

The chain is built from TRBV3-1 (or the pseudogene TRBV3-2) and TRBJ1-4; 8 bases are a match to TRBD1. The CDR3 length is 16 residues. Germline V CDR1 and CDR2: LGHDT, YNNKEL (reference sequence). The trim removed 4 bases at V and 10 bases at J, leaving 14 bases unmatched. The CDR3 nucleotides read TGTGCCAGCAGCCGTGTCCTACTCGGACAGGGAGGAAAACTGTTTTTT. As protein: CASSRVLLGQGGKLFF.